The rows below give T cell receptor beta chains drawn from one sample of a study of blood T cell repertoires in COVID-19. TCRdb keeps only in-frame clones here, not all; method: immunoSEQ multiplex PCR. The sample has about 22,000 clones, about three quarters seen once; the top ten hold 10% to 15%. Sequenced sample: peripheral blood. The receptor source for this set is a man aged 55 to 70 with active COVID-19. CDR3s include the opening cysteine and the closing phenylalanine or tryptophan. Fields, in order: V gene, CDR3 length, J gene, clone size, D gene, CDR3 DNA, CDR3 protein. The D gene is left open where the match is weak. Rows may omit the clone size; those that give it use once, few, many or a size class.

>TRBV7-9|13|TRBJ1-5|-|-
TGTGCCAGCAGCTCGGACGGGGGGCAGCCCCAGCATTTT
CASSSDGGQPQHF
>TRBV7-6|18|TRBJ2-7|-|TRBD2
TGTGCCAGCAGCCCCGGGACTAGCGGTTTCCGAAGCTCCTACGAGCAGTACTTC
CASSPGTSGFRSSYEQYF
>TRBV29-1|11|TRBJ1-1|-|-
TGCAGCGTTGATTGGGGCACCGAAGCTTTCTTT
CSVDWGTEAFF
>TRBV7-2|14|TRBJ2-3|-|-
TGTGCCAGCAGCTTAGCGGGGGGTCAGGATACGCAGTATTTT
CASSLAGGQDTQYF
>TRBV28|15|TRBJ2-5|-|TRBD1
TGTGCCAGCAGAAACCAGGGGACAGGGGTTTTGGCCCAGTACTTC
CASRNQGTGVLAQYF
>TRBV7-8|13|TRBJ1-2|medium-sized|-
TGTGCCAGCAGCTTACCAGGAAAGCATGGCTACACCTTC
CASSLPGKHGYTF
>TRBV11-2|13|TRBJ1-3|-|-
TGTGCCAGCAGCATGAGTGAAGGAAACACCATATATTTT
CASSMSEGNTIYF
>TRBV19|14|TRBJ1-2|-|TRBD1
TGTGCCAGTAGGACCTCACAGGGGAACTATGGCTACACCTTC
CASRTSQGNYGYTF
>TRBV7-3|15|TRBJ2-1|few|TRBD2
TGTGCCAGCAGCGAAGCGGGAGCGAGGGGCAATGAGCAGTTCTTC
CASSEAGARGNEQFF
>TRBV6-5|15|TRBJ2-6|-|TRBD1
TGTGCCAGCAGTATCGACAGGGCTGGGGCCAACGTCCTGACTTTC
CASSIDRAGANVLTF
>TRBV5-5|14|TRBJ1-4|-|TRBD1
TGTGCCAGCAGCTTGGGCGACAGGGGTGAAAAACTGTTTTTT
CASSLGDRGEKLFF
>TRBV30|14|TRBJ1-2|-|TRBD1
TGTGCCTGGAGCCCAGGGGGTGGTAACTATGGCTACACCTTC
CAWSPGGGNYGYTF
>TRBV3-1/TRBV3-2|17|TRBJ2-3|-|TRBD2
TGTGCCAGCAGCCGAGCCGTGGCGGGAGTGGGTACAGATACGCAGTATTTT
CASSRAVAGVGTDTQYF
>TRBV5-4|16|TRBJ2-2|-|-
TGTGCCAGCAGCTTGGGAGGCGGGGAGAACACCGGGGAGCTGTTTTTT
CASSLGGGENTGELFF
>TRBV2|13|TRBJ2-3|-|-
TGTGCCAGCCTCCGGGGTGGTACAGATACGCAGTATTTT
CASLRGGTDTQYF
>TRBV11-2|14|TRBJ2-3|once|-
TGTGCCAGCAGCTTCCAGGGGTTCACAGATACGCAGTATTTT
CASSFQGFTDTQYF
>TRBV4-2|13|TRBJ2-7|once|-
TGTGCCAGCAGCCAAGATTGGAGCTACGAGCAGTACTTC
CASSQDWSYEQYF
>TRBV28|16|TRBJ1-5|-|-
TGTGCCAGCACCACACAGGGACATCAGAGCAATCAGCCCCAGCATTTT
CASTTQGHQSNQPQHF
>TRBV24-1|14|TRBJ2-1|-|-
TGTGCCACCAGTGGGGGGCTCAATTTAAATGAGCAGTTCTTC
CATSGGLNLNEQFF
>TRBV29-1|16|TRBJ2-3|-|TRBD2
TGCAGCGTTGAAGCTCAACTAGCGGGAGGGCCAGATACGCAGTATTTT
CSVEAQLAGGPDTQYF
>TRBV7-2|16|TRBJ2-2|few|TRBD1
TGTGCCAGCAGCTCGGGGACAGGGATGAACACCGGGGAGCTGTTTTTT
CASSSGTGMNTGELFF
>TRBV30|12|TRBJ2-5|-|TRBD1
TGTGCCTGGGACAGGGGACAAGAGACCCAGTACTTC
CAWDRGQETQYF
>TRBV7-2|15|TRBJ2-1|-|TRBD2
TGTGCCAGCAGCTTAGGACTAGCGGGTTACAATGAGCAGTTCTTC
CASSLGLAGYNEQFF
>TRBV24-1|18|TRBJ2-1|-|TRBD2
TGTGCCACCAGTCCGGGGACTAGCGGCAAGAGCTCCTACAATGAGCAGTTCTTC
CATSPGTSGKSSYNEQFF
>TRBV5-1|15|TRBJ1-1|-|-
TGCGCCAGCAGCTTGGGCGGGGCCAGGAACACTGAAGCTTTCTTT
CASSLGGARNTEAFF
>TRBV10-3|15|TRBJ2-3|-|-
TGTGCCATCACGCCTGGCGGGACTAGCACAGATACGCAGTATTTT
CAITPGGTSTDTQYF
>TRBV29-1|14|TRBJ2-7|-|TRBD1
TGCAGCGTTGTCGTACAGGGGAGCCTCTACGAGCAGTACTTC
CSVVVQGSLYEQYF
>TRBV19|15|TRBJ2-5|-|-
TGTGCCAGTAGTATAGAAGGAAAGGCCAGGGAGACCCAGTACTTC
CASSIEGKARETQYF
>TRBV18|15|TRBJ2-1|-|-
TGTGCCAGCTCACCACAAGCGACAGGCGGCAATGAGCAGTTCTTC
CASSPQATGGNEQFF
>TRBV11-3|13|TRBJ2-5|-|-
TGTGCCAGCAGCCCCAGTCCGCCAGAGACCCAGTACTTC
CASSPSPPETQYF
>TRBV29-1|14|TRBJ1-1|-|-
TGCAGCGTTGAAGTATTTCGCAGGGGTGGAGAAGCTTTCTTT
CSVEVFRRGGEAFF
>TRBV3-1/TRBV3-2|15|TRBJ1-3|-|TRBD1
TGTGCCAGCAGCCAATACGACAGGGGTGGAAACACCATATATTTT
CASSQYDRGGNTIYF
>TRBV18|13|TRBJ2-1|-|-
TGTGCCAGCTCACCAACACCCCAGAATGAGCAGTTCTTC
CASSPTPQNEQFF
>TRBV3-1/TRBV3-2|13|TRBJ1-4|-|-
TGTACCAGCAGCCGACAGCCCCGTGAAAAACTGTTTTTT
CTSSRQPREKLFF
>TRBV28|14|TRBJ2-3|once|TRBD2
TGTGCCAGCAGGACTAGCGGGAGCCCAGATACGCAGTATTTT
CASRTSGSPDTQYF
>TRBV21-1|15|TRBJ1-3|medium-sized|-
TGTGCCACCATGGACAGGGCCAGCTCTGGAAACACCATATATTTT
CATMDRASSGNTIYF
>TRBV19|15|TRBJ2-1|-|-
TGTGCCAGTAGTATTCTAGGCGCGGCGGGCTTGGGGCAGTTCTTC
CASSILGAAGLGQFF
>TRBV6-5|15|TRBJ2-3|-|TRBD2
TGTGCCAGCAGCAAGCTAGCGGGAGGTGGAGGTACGCAGTATTTT
CASSKLAGGGGTQYF
>TRBV7-9|16|TRBJ1-4|few|-
TGTGCCAGCAGCCCGGCTGGAGACGGTGATTATCAAAAACTGTTTTTT
CASSPAGDGDYQKLFF
>TRBV2|15|TRBJ2-6|-|TRBD1
TGTGCCAGCAGTTTGGACAGGGCTGGGGCCAACGTCCTGACTTTC
CASSLDRAGANVLTF
>TRBV29-1|14|TRBJ2-1|-|TRBD2
TGCAGCGTCCAGACTAGCGGGAGAACGGATGAGCAGTTCTTC
CSVQTSGRTDEQFF
>TRBV4-3|16|TRBJ2-7|-|TRBD1
TGCGCCAGCAGCCAAGATCGGAGAGGGGGCAACTACGAGCAGTACTTC
CASSQDRRGGNYEQYF
>TRBV9|16|TRBJ2-7|-|TRBD2
TGTGCCAGCAGCGTAACGACGGGAGGGCCGGACTACGAGCAGTACTTC
CASSVTTGGPDYEQYF
>TRBV4-2|15|TRBJ1-2|-|TRBD1
TGTGCCAGCAGCCAAGAAACCCGGACAGGCTATGGCTACACCTTC
CASSQETRTGYGYTF
>TRBV2|13|TRBJ2-5|-|TRBD1
TGTGCCAGCAGCTTAGGGACAGGGGGCGACCAGTACTTC
CASSLGTGGDQYF
>TRBV7-9|13|TRBJ2-1|-|TRBD2
TGTGCCAGCAGCTTAAGCGGGAGAAATGAGCAGTTCTTC
CASSLSGRNEQFF
>TRBV6-5|15|TRBJ1-3|-|-
TGTGCCAGCAGCCTAACCAGGGTCTCTGGAAACACCATATATTTT
CASSLTRVSGNTIYF
>TRBV19|16|TRBJ2-7|-|TRBD2
TGTGCCAGTAGTCCCGGACTAGCGGACCGCTACGGCGAGCAGTACTTC
CASSPGLADRYGEQYF
>TRBV6-5|15|TRBJ2-7|-|-
TGTGCCAGCAGTCAGGACAGTCACTACTCCTACGAGCAGTACTTC
CASSQDSHYSYEQYF
>TRBV14|16|TRBJ2-7|-|-
TGTGCCAGCAGCCAAGGAGCCTGGGGCTTGCGGTACGAGCAGTACTTC
CASSQGAWGLRYEQYF
>TRBV19|15|TRBJ2-1|-|-
TGTGCCAGTAGTTCGGGCCGCGGGACCAACAATGAGCAGTTCTTC
CASSSGRGTNNEQFF